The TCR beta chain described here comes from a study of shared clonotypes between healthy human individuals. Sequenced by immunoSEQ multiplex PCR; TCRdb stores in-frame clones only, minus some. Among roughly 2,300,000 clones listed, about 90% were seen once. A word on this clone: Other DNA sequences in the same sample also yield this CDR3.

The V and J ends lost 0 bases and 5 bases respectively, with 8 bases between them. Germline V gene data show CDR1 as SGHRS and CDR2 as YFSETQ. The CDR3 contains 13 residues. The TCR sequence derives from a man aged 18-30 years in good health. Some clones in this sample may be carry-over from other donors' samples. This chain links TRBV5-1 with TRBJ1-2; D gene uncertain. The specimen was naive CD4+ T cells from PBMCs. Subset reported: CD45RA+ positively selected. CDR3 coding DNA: TGCGCCAGCAGCTTGGAGGGAGGTTATGGCTACACCTTC. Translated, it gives CASSLEGGYGYTF.